Given below is one T cell receptor (beta chain) in context. The data were obtained in a study of CD8 T cell repertoires and HIV-1 epitope variants. Study-level background: Twenty-five autologous and known Gag and Nef epitope variant peptides each stimulated T cells separately. Enriched T cells were co-cultured with equal autologous T cell-negative cells. IL-2, IL-7 and IL-15 were added on days 3 and 7 of approximately 10-day cultures.

Profiled with immunoSEQ multiplex PCR; TCRdb holds only in-frame clones, not every one. The sample lists about 95,000 clones, 60% to 80% occurring once. This TCR was sampled from a male donor with HIV. Input material: uncultured baseline CD8+ T cells from peripheral blood mononuclear cells (PBMCs).

CDR3 sequence (DNA): TGTGCCAGCACCCCAGCCAAACAGGGAAATGCCGGGGAGCTGTTTTTT. Amino acid sequence: CASTPAKQGNAGELFF. The chain joins TRBV2 to TRBJ2-2; maybe TRBD1 (6 bases). The germline V and J ends were trimmed by 7 bases and 6 bases, with 21 bases remaining between them. CDR1 and CDR2 from the germline V gene are SNHLY and FYNNEI. CDR3 length: 16 amino acids.